Reported below is one T cell receptor beta chain. Antigen: not known. TCRdb reprocessed the RT-PCR reads via MiXCR and lists one record per CDR3 protein. The repertoire holds approximately 700,000 distinct CDR3 sequences, with approximately 15% as singletons. This specimen comes from a study of response to subunit inactivated influenza vaccine. Study results and caveats: Authors suggested that a seasonal influenza vaccination recruits few new T cells each time.

This CDR3 region has 14 residues. V lost 4 bases, J lost 6 bases, and 15 bases lay in between. This sequence originates from a man over 45 who received an inactivated influenza vaccine. This chain links TRBV12-3 or TRBV12-4 with TRBJ1-1; weak D call: TRBD1 (6 bases). The input for sequencing was PBMCs from blood, taken 14 to 15 days before vaccination. CDR3 residues: CASSWGRGGAEAFF. The CDR3 nucleotides are TGTGCCAGCAGTTGGGGCAGGGGAGGGGCTGAAGCTTTCTTT.